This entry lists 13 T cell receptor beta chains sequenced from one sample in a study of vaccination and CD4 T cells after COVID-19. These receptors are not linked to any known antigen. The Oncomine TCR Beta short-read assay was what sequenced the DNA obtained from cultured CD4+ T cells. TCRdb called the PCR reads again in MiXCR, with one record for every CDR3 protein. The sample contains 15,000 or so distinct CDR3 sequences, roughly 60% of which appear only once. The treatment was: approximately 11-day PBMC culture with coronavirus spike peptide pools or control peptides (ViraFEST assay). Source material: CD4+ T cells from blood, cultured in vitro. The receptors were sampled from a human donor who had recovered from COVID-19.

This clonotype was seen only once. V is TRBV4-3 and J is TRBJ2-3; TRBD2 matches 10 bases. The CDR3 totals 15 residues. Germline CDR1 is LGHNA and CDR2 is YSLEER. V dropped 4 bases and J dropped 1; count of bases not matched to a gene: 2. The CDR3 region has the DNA TGCGCCAGCAGCCGCGGGACTAGCGGCACAGATACGCAGTATTTT. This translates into CASSRGTSGTDTQYF.

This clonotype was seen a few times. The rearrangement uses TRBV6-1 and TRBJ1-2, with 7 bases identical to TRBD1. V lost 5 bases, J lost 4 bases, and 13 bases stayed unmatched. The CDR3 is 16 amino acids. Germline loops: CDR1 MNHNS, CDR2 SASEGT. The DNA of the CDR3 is TGTGCCAGCAGTCCCGTAGCCGGGACAGAAATCTATGGCTACACCTTC. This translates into CASSPVAGTEIYGYTF.

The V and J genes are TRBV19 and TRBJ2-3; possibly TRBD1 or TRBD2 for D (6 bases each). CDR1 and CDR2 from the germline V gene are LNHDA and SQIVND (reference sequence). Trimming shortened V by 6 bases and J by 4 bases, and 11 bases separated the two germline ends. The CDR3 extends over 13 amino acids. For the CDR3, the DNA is TGTGCCAGTAGACGGGGGCAGTCAGATACGCAGTATTTT. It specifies CASRRGQSDTQYF.

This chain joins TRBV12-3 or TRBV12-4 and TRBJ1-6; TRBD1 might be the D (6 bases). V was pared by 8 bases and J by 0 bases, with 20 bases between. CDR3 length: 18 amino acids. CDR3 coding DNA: TGTGCCAGCGGAAAGACCCAAAGGGGGAGCTCCTATAATTCACCCCTCCACTTT. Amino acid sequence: CASGKTQRGSSYNSPLHF.

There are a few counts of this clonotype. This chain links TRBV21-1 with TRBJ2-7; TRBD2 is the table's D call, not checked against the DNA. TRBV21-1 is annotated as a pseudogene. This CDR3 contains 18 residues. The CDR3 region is CASSNPGPDRIEHYEQYF. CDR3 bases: TGTGCCAGCAGCAATCCAGGGCCTGACAGAATTGAACACTACGAGCAGTACTTC.

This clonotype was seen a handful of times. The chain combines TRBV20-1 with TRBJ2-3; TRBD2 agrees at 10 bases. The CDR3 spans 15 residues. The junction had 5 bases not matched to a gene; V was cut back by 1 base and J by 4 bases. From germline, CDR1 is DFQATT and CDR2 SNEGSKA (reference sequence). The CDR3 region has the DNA TGCAGTGCTAGAGGCCGTAGCGGGAGGTCAGATACGCAGTATTTT. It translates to CSARGRSGRSDTQYF.

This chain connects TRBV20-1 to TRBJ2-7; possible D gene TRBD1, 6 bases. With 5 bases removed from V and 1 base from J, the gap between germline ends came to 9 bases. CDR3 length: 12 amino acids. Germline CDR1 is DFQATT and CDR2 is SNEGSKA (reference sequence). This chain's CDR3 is CSARDNSYEQYF. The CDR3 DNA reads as TGCAGTGCTCGGGACAATTCCTACGAGCAGTACTTC.

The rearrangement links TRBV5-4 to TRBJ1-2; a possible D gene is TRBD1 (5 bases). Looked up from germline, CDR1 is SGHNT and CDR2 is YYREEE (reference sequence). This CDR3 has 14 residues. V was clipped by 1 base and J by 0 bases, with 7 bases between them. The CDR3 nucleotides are TGTGCCAGCAGCTTGCGGGGGTCTAACTATGGCTACACCTTC. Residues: CASSLRGSNYGYTF.

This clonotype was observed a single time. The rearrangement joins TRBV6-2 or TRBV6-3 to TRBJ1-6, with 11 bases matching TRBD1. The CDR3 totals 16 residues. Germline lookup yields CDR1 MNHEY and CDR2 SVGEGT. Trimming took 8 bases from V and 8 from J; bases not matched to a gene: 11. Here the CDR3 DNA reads TGTGCCAGCGAAACCAGAGCGGGACAGGGGGATTCACCCCTCCACTTT. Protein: CASETRAGQGDSPLHF.

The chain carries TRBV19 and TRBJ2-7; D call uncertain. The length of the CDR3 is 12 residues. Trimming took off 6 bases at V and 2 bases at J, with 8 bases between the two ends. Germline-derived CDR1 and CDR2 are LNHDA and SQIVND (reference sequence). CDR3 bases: TGTGCCAGTAGACCGGTCCCCTACGAGCAGTACTTC. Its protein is CASRPVPYEQYF.

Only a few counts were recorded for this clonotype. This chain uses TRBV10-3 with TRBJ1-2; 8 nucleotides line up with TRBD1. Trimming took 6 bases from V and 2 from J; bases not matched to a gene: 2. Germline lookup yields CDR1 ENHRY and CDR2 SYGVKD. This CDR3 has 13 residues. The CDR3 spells CAIRQGGNYGYTF. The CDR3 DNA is TGTGCCATCAGACAGGGGGGGAACTATGGCTACACCTTC.

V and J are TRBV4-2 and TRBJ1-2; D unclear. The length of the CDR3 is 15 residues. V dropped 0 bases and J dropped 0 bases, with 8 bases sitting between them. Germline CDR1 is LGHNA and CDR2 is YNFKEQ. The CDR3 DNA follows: TGTGCCAGCAGCCAAGAGCCAGCTGCTAACTATGGCTACACCTTC. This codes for CASSQEPAANYGYTF.

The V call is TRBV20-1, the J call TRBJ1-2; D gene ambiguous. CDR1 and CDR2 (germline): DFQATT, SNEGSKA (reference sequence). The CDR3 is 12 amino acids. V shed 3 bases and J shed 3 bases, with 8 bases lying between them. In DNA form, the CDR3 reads TGCAGTGCTAGTAACGGGTACTATGGCTACACCTTC. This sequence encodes CSASNGYYGYTF.